These 16 T cell receptor beta chains were sequenced from one sample in a study of blood T cell repertoires in COVID-19. Only in-frame clones appear in the TCRdb table, and some are missing; sequencing was by immunoSEQ multiplex PCR. The sample lists around 30,000 clones, about two thirds occurring once. The sample was peripheral blood. The receptors stem from a human donor in a cohort sampled during active COVID-19.

This clone was seen a handful of times. The chain has TRBV30 and TRBJ2-1; 15 bases are a match to TRBD2. The CDR3 contains 15 residues. The J segment lost 7 bases and the V segment lost 4 bases, leaving 5 bases of the junction unmatched. Germline V gene sequence: CDR1 GTSNPN, CDR2 SVGIG (reference sequence). The CDR3 spells CAWTHGTSGGNEQFF. Written as DNA, the CDR3 is TGTGCCTGGACTCACGGGACTAGCGGGGGGAATGAGCAGTTCTTC.

This chain links TRBV6-2 or TRBV6-3 with TRBJ1-6, with D maybe TRBD1 (5 bases). The germline CDR1 and CDR2 sequences are MNHEY and SVGEGT. V lost 4 bases and J lost 0, with 10 bases in between. CDR3 length: 16 residues. The CDR3 DNA sequence: TGTGCCAGCAGTTTCGCAACAGGCTCCTATAATTCACCCCTCCACTTT. This codes for CASSFATGSYNSPLHF.

The chain combines TRBV7-3 with TRBJ2-7, with D perhaps TRBD1 (5 bases). Trimming took off 2 bases at V and 7 bases at J, with 15 bases between the two ends. The CDR3 has 14 amino acids. CDR1 and CDR2 (germline): SGHTA, FQGTGA. The CDR3 is CASSLPRVPCEQYF. CDR3 coding DNA: TGTGCCAGCAGCTTACCCAGGGTTCCCTGTGAGCAGTACTTC.

This clone was found a few times. This chain links TRBV18 with TRBJ2-7; 10 nucleotides match TRBD1. Germline CDR1 reads KGHSH; CDR2 reads LQKENI. J lost 1 base, V lost 6 bases, and 6 bases had no gene match. There are 15 residues in the CDR3. CDR3 coding DNA: TGTGCCAGCTCTCAAGGGACAGGGGCATCCTACGAGCAGTACTTC. Translated: CASSQGTGASYEQYF.

The chain is built from TRBV5-1 and TRBJ1-1; 11 nucleotides align to TRBD1. CDR3 length: 14 amino acids. The trim removed 6 bases at V and 3 bases at J, leaving 4 bases unmatched. Germline V gene sequence: CDR1 SGHRS, CDR2 YFSETQ. CDR3: CASTSGQGDTEAFF. As DNA, the CDR3 is TGCGCCAGCACCTCGGGACAGGGGGACACTGAAGCTTTCTTT.

V usage is TRBV4-2 and J usage is TRBJ2-1, with D perhaps matching TRBD2 (6 bases). Germline CDR1 and CDR2: LGHNA and YNFKEQ. The V end was cut by 3 bases, the J end by 0 bases, with 15 bases between. The CDR3 has 17 residues. CDR3 protein: CASSQPSGLGSYNEQFF. The CDR3 coding sequence is TGTGCCAGCAGCCAGCCATCGGGACTGGGCTCCTACAATGAGCAGTTCTTC.

The chain uses TRBV7-6 and TRBJ2-1; D remains ambiguous. Deletions cut 1 base from V and 8 bases from J, with 6 bases between. The germline V gene encodes CDR1 SGHVS and CDR2 FNYEAQ. The length of the CDR3 is 12 residues. The CDR3: CASSLGIDEQFF. CDR3 coding DNA: TGTGCCAGCAGCTTAGGTATCGATGAGCAGTTCTTC. The complete variable domain, with remaining parts taken from reference TRBV7-6 and TRBJ2-1, reads GAGVSQSPRYKVTKRGQDVALRCDPISGHVSLYWYRQALGQGPEFLTYFNYEAQQDKSGLPNDRFSAERPEGSISTLTIQRTEQRDSAMYRCASSLGIDEQFFGPGTRLTVL.

The CDR3, as DNA: TGTGCCAGCAGTGCGCTATGGGGGACAGCTAACTATGGCTACACCTTC. It encodes CASSALWGTANYGYTF. The rearrangement links TRBV6-1 to TRBJ1-2; 7 bases are shared with TRBD1. Germline V CDR1 and CDR2: MNHNS, SASEGT. The CDR3 covers 16 residues. Germline trimming cut 4 bases from V and 0 bases from J; bases unmatched to any gene: 8.

In its sample, this clone was seen many times. Mismatch with germline at one junction end may stem from a read error. The J gene is TRBJ2-2, the V gene TRBV5-1; 9 bases are a match to TRBD1. Germline V gives CDR1 SGHRS, CDR2 YFSETQ. The CDR3 sequence is 15 residues long. CDR3 loop: CASGTGTGNAGELFF. The CDR3 coding sequence is TGCGCCAGCGGGACCGGGACAGGGAACGCCGGGGAGCTGTTTTTT.

J is TRBJ1-2 and V is TRBV11-2; unclear D gene. The length of the CDR3 is 15 residues. Trimming removed 0 bases at V and 4 bases at J, with 12 bases between. From germline, CDR1 is SGHAT and CDR2 FQNNGV. As DNA, the CDR3 is TGTGCCAGCAGCTTAGACGCGAGGCTAATCTATGGCTACACCTTC. Amino acids: CASSLDARLIYGYTF.

The chain employs TRBV5-5 and TRBJ2-5; D might be TRBD2 (5 bases). CDR1 SGHKS and CDR2 YYEKEE come from the germline V gene (reference sequence). The CDR3 sequence is 13 residues long. The ends were cut back, 0 bases at V and 5 bases at J, with 8 bases in the middle. Here the CDR3 DNA reads TGTGCCAGCAGCTTGGTATCGGGGGAGACCCAGTACTTC. Its translation: CASSLVSGETQYF.

J is TRBJ2-2 and V is TRBV5-1, with 9 bases that match TRBD1. Germline values: CDR1 SGHRS, CDR2 YFSETQ. V dropped 3 bases and J dropped 7; count of bases not matched to a gene: 7. The CDR3 spans 15 residues. CDR3: CASSSTGGWDGELFF. For the CDR3, the DNA is TGCGCCAGCAGCTCCACAGGGGGCTGGGACGGGGAGCTGTTTTTT.

The chain is built from TRBV7-2 and TRBJ1-3; weak D call: TRBD1 (6 bases). The V end lost 2 bases, the J end lost 2 bases, and 13 bases lay between the germline ends. This CDR3 is 16 amino acids long. Germline V gene sequence: CDR1 SGHTA, CDR2 FQGNSA. Here the CDR3 reads CASSLRSGAAGNTIYF. DNA of the CDR3: TGTGCCAGCAGCTTAAGGTCAGGGGCTGCTGGAAACACCATATATTTT.

The chain links TRBV9 to TRBJ2-2; 9 positions agree with TRBD1. V shed 5 bases, J shed 7 bases, and the junction held 9 bases outside the gene matches. CDR1 and CDR2 (germline): SGDLS, YYNGEE. This CDR3 region has 15 residues. CDR3 region: CASRSGTGFSGELFF. The CDR3 bases are TGTGCCAGCAGATCCGGGACAGGGTTCAGCGGGGAGCTGTTTTTT.

This rearrangement joins TRBV28 to TRBJ2-7; TRBD1 matches at 10 bases. Per germline, CDR1 MDHEN and CDR2 SYDVKM. V dropped 6 bases and J dropped 3; count of bases not matched to a gene: 20. This CDR3 is 19 amino acids long. The CDR3 DNA follows: TGTGCCAGCAGGATCAGTTTGGATATTTCGGGACAGGGGCGCTACGAGCAGTACTTC. It specifies CASRISLDISGQGRYEQYF.

CDR3: CASSSAGGGMETQYF. The DNA for the CDR3 is TGTGCCAGCAGCTCTGCCGGGGGGGGGATGGAGACCCAGTACTTC. V is TRBV7-7 and J is TRBJ2-5, with TRBD2 matching 8 bases. V shed 4 bases and J 5 bases; nucleotides not matched to a gene: 9. This CDR3 region has 15 residues. Germline CDR1 and CDR2: SSHAT and FNYEAQ (reference sequence).